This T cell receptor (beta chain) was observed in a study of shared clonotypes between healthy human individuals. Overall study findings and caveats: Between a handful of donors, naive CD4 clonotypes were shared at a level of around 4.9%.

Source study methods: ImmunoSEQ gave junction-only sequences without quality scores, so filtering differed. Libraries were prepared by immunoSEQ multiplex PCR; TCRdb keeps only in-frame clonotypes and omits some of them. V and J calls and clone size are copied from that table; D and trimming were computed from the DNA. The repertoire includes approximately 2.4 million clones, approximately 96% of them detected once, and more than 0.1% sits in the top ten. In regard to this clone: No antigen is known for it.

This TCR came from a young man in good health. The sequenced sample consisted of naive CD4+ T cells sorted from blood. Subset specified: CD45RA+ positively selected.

Here the CDR3 reads CASRRATDSNYGYTF. The CDR3 DNA follows: TGTGCCAGCAGAAGGGCTACCGACAGTAACTATGGCTACACCTTC. The rearrangement uses TRBV6-5 and TRBJ1-2; possible D gene TRBD1, 5 bases. V lost 6 bases to trimming and J lost 1 base, with 15 bases between them. Germline assignment: CDR1 MNHEY and CDR2 SVGAGI. This CDR3 is 15 amino acids long.